Listed below are T cell receptor beta chains from one sample, sequenced in a study of cytomegalovirus exposure and HLA in healthy donors. The method was immunoSEQ multiplex PCR; TCRdb's version includes in-frame clones alone and lacks a portion of them. The data hold roughly 140,000 clones, with approximately 90% observed a single time. Input material: PBMCs. The source of these receptors is a man aged 18 to 30 in good health and CMV-seronegative. Both conserved end residues are trimmed from each CDR3. The order of the fields is D gene, J gene, V gene, CDR3 protein. D genes are given only for firm matches.

D gene: TRBD1; J gene: TRBJ2-6; V gene: TRBV10-2; CDR3 protein: ASHGPPGQRNSGANVLT
D gene: TRBD1; J gene: TRBJ1-2; V gene: TRBV19; CDR3 protein: ASSTDRGNYGYT
D gene: -; J gene: TRBJ2-2; V gene: TRBV27; CDR3 protein: ASSLPSGELF
D gene: -; J gene: TRBJ1-1; V gene: TRBV19; CDR3 protein: ASNLPGVNTEAF
D gene: -; J gene: TRBJ1-1; V gene: TRBV6-5; CDR3 protein: ASSYWGGGNTEAF
D gene: TRBD1; J gene: TRBJ1-1; V gene: TRBV27; CDR3 protein: ASSSGGNTEAF
D gene: TRBD1; J gene: TRBJ1-4; V gene: TRBV6-5; CDR3 protein: ASGQGGEKLF
D gene: -; J gene: TRBJ1-6; V gene: TRBV14; CDR3 protein: ASSQYLSGNSPLH
D gene: -; J gene: TRBJ1-2; V gene: TRBV13; CDR3 protein: ASSLEPGNYGYT
D gene: -; J gene: TRBJ2-7; V gene: TRBV7-8; CDR3 protein: ASTLQGGYEQY
D gene: -; J gene: TRBJ2-3; V gene: TRBV5-1; CDR3 protein: ASSLRGLGTDTQY
D gene: TRBD2; J gene: TRBJ2-5; V gene: TRBV7-9; CDR3 protein: ASSSTSGSAQLQKETQY
D gene: TRBD2; J gene: TRBJ2-1; V gene: TRBV5-6; CDR3 protein: ASSSESSGGASNEQF
D gene: TRBD1; J gene: TRBJ1-1; V gene: TRBV2; CDR3 protein: ASSRDRGTEAF
D gene: -; J gene: TRBJ2-5; V gene: TRBV7-8; CDR3 protein: ASSAPALGRETQY
D gene: TRBD2; J gene: TRBJ2-3; V gene: TRBV7-6; CDR3 protein: ASKARSSGGRTDTQY
D gene: -; J gene: TRBJ1-3; V gene: TRBV11-2; CDR3 protein: ASSLSSGGGGNTIY
D gene: -; J gene: TRBJ2-3; V gene: TRBV18; CDR3 protein: ASSLTTQPRTDTQY
D gene: TRBD2; J gene: TRBJ2-1; V gene: TRBV11-2; CDR3 protein: ASSLGLAEIYNEQF
D gene: TRBD1; J gene: TRBJ1-5; V gene: TRBV5-6; CDR3 protein: ASSLDRGNSNQPQH
D gene: -; J gene: TRBJ1-3; V gene: TRBV19; CDR3 protein: ASSSRDSGNTIY
D gene: TRBD1; J gene: TRBJ1-1; V gene: TRBV6-6; CDR3 protein: ASSYDNRGLNTEAF
D gene: -; J gene: TRBJ1-2; V gene: TRBV7-2; CDR3 protein: ASSLTGGEGNYGYT
D gene: -; J gene: TRBJ2-7; V gene: TRBV7-8; CDR3 protein: ASSLDAGPTYEQY
D gene: -; J gene: TRBJ2-3; V gene: TRBV20-1; CDR3 protein: SARFSATQY
D gene: TRBD1; J gene: TRBJ2-5; V gene: TRBV11-2; CDR3 protein: ASSQSTGIEETQY
D gene: -; J gene: TRBJ2-4; V gene: TRBV30; CDR3 protein: AAGLAKNIQY
D gene: -; J gene: TRBJ1-1; V gene: TRBV7-9; CDR3 protein: ASSPRVPIMNTEAF
D gene: -; J gene: TRBJ1-3; V gene: TRBV5-4; CDR3 protein: ASSLLPTAGNTIY
D gene: TRBD1; J gene: TRBJ1-1; V gene: TRBV30; CDR3 protein: AWNRHRGYTEAF